This T cell receptor beta chain was identified in a study of Ad26.COV2.S vaccination and SARS-CoV-2 variants. The overall study: The donor belonged to the COV1001 Ad26.COV2.S trial arm. Into the muscle, Ad26.COV2.S was dosed once or twice, 56 days apart.

In the case of this clone: The same CDR3 can be traced to other DNA sequences in this sample.

The CDR3 extends over 13 amino acids. Trimming took off 0 bases at V and 4 bases at J, with 5 bases between the two ends. In germline, CDR1 is SGHRS, CDR2 YFSETQ. Specified treatment: approximately 18 received Ad26.COV2.S at low or high dose, single or two shots; roughly five received placebo; per-sample allocation not given. Samples came from day 63 after the first vaccine or placebo injection. Generated by immunoSEQ multiplex PCR, the TCRdb table keeps only in-frame clones and is missing some. Seen here are about 440,000 clones, around nine tenths observed once, and the top ten hold about 13%. Material: peripheral blood, obtained in a trial of Ad26.COV2.S vaccine versus placebo. V usage is TRBV5-1 and J usage is TRBJ1-5; D call uncertain. This sequence was found in a person aged 18-60 years who received the Ad26.COV2.S COVID-19 vaccine or a placebo. The CDR3 coding sequence is TGCGCCAGCAGCTTGGGGAGTAATCAGCCCCAGCATTTT. Translation gives CASSLGSNQPQHF.